This TCR beta chain was profiled in a study of regulatory T cells in long-lasting Graves disease. The study's findings and limits: Favored usage of TRBV28, TRBJ1-2 and TRBJ2-5 was recorded in persistent disease.

For TCR beta, libraries came from iRepertoire HTBI primers and Arm-PCR of CDR3 regions. In TCRdb, the multiplex PCR reads were re-called with MiXCR into one record per CDR3 protein. The sample records about 470,000 distinct CDR3 sequences, roughly 16% being singletons. Details on this clonotype: No antigen is known for it.

Time point denoted: newly diagnosed GD, antithyroid drugs for less than 3 months. Preparation of the TCR library used RNA extracted from PBMCs. Into tubes containing EDTA, approximately 9 milliliters of peripheral blood were drawn. J was trimmed by 0 bases and V by 6 bases; bases with no gene match: 4. Per the germline V gene, CDR1 is DFQATT and CDR2 is SNEGSKA (reference sequence). The length of the CDR3 is 14 residues. This sample also appeared in a second study, on T cells in Graves' hyperthyroidism and ophthalmopathy. This second report adds: Uncontrolled infections, other autoimmune diseases, pregnancy or lactation led to exclusion of patients. During a first-round RT-PCR of the TCR CDR3, the HTBI primer set was used.

The chain is built from TRBV20-1 and TRBJ2-7, with 11 nucleotides matching TRBD2. The source is a man aged 35 to 55 with Graves disease. The starting material was peripheral blood mononuclear cells (PBMCs), obtained at new diagnosis, from a patient treated with antithyroid drugs. The CDR3 here is CSAKTSGSSYEQYF. The DNA of the CDR3 is TGCAGTGCAAAAACTAGCGGGAGCTCCTACGAGCAGTACTTC.